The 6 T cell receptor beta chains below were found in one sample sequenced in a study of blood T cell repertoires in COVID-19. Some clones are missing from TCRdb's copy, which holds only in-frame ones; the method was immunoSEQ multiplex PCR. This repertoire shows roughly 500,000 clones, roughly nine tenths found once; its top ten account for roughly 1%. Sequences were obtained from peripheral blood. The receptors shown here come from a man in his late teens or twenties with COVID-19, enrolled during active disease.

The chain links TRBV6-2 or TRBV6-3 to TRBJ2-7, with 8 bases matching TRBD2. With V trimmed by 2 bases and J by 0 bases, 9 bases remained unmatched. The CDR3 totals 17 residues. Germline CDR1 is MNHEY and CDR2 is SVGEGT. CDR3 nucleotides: TGTGCCAGCAGTTACAGCCTTACTAGCGGAAGCTCCTACGAGCAGTACTTC. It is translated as CASSYSLTSGSSYEQYF.

The CDR3 here is CASSQGQAYNSPLHF. CDR3 DNA: TGTGCCAGCAGCCAAGGACAGGCGTATAATTCACCCCTCCACTTT. The chain joins TRBV3-1 (or the pseudogene TRBV3-2) to TRBJ1-6; a weak D match, TRBD1 (6 bases). The germline CDR1 and CDR2 sequences are LGHDT and YNNKEL (reference sequence). CDR3 length: 15 residues. V lost 1 base and J 4 bases, leaving 8 bases between the germline ends.

The CDR3 DNA reads TGTGCCAGCAGTTTAGGGATAGACAGCCTCACTGAAGCTTTCTTT. It is translated as CASSLGIDSLTEAFF. The V call is TRBV27, the J call TRBJ1-1; D is perhaps TRBD1 (5 bases). CDR3 length: 15 residues. Germline V lookup: CDR1 MNHEY, CDR2 SMNVEV (reference sequence). V lost 2 bases and J 4 bases, leaving 14 bases between the germline ends.

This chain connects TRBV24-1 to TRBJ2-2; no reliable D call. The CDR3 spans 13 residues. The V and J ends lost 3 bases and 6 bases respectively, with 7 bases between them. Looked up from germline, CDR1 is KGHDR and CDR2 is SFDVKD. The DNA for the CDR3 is TGTGCCACCAGTGATCCCCCCGCCGGGGAGCTGTTTTTT. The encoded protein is CATSDPPAGELFF.

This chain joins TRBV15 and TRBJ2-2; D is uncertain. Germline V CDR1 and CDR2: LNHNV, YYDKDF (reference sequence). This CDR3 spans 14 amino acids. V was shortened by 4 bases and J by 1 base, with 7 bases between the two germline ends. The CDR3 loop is CATSTTENTGELFF. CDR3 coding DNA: TGTGCCACCAGCACAACAGAGAACACCGGGGAGCTGTTTTTT. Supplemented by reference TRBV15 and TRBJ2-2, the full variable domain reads DAMVIQNPRYQVTQFGKPVTLSCSQTLNHNVMYWYQQKSSQAPKLLFHYYDKDFNNEADTPDNFQSRRPNTSFCFLDIRSPGLGDTAMYLCATSTTENTGELFFGEGSRLTVL.

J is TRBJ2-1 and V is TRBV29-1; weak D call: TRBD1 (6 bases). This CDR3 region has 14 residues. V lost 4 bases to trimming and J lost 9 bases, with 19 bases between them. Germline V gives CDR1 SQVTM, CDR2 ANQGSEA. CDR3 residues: CSVVGSGVVSEQFF. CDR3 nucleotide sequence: TGCAGCGTTGTTGGGTCAGGGGTCGTGTCTGAGCAGTTCTTC.